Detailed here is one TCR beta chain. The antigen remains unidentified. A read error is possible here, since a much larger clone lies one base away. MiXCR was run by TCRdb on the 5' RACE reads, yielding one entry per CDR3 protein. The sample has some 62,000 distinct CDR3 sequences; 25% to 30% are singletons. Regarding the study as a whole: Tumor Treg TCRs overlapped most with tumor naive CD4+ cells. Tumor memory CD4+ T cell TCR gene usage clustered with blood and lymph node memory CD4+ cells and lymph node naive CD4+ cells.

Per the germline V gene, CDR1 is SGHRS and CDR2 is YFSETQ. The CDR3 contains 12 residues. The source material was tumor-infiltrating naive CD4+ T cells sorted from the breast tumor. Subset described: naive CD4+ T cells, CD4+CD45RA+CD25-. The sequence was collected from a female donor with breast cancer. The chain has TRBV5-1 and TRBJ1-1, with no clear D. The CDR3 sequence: CAGSLGNTEAFF. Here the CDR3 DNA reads TGCGCCGGCAGCTTGGGGAACACTGAAGCTTTCTTT.